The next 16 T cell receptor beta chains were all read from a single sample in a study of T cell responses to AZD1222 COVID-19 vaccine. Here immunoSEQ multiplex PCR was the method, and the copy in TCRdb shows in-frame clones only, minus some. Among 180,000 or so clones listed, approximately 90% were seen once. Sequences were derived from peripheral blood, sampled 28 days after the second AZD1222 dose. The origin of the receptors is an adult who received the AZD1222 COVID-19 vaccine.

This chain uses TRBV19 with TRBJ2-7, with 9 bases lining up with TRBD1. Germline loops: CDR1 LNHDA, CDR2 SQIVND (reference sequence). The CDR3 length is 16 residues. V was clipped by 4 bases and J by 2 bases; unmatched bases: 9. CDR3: CASSRELTGGTYEQYF. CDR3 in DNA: TGTGCCAGTAGTAGGGAACTGACAGGGGGAACCTACGAGCAGTACTTC.

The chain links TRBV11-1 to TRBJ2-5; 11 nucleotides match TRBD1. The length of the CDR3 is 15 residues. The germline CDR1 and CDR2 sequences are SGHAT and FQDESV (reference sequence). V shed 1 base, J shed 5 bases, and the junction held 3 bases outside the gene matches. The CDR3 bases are TGTGCCAGCAGCTTAGGGACAGGGGGCGAGGAGACCCAGTACTTC. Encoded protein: CASSLGTGGEETQYF.

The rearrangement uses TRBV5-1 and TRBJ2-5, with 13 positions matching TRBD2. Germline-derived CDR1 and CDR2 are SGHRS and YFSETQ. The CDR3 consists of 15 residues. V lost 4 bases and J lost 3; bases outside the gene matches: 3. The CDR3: CASSHGLAGEETQYF. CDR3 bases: TGCGCCAGCAGCCATGGACTAGCGGGGGAAGAGACCCAGTACTTC.

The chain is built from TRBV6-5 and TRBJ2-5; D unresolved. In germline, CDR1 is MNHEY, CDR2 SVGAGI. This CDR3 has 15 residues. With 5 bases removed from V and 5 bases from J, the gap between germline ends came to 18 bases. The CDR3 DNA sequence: TGTGCCAGCAGTCGGGCGGCCCTCGGTGGGGAGACCCAGTACTTC. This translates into CASSRAALGGETQYF.

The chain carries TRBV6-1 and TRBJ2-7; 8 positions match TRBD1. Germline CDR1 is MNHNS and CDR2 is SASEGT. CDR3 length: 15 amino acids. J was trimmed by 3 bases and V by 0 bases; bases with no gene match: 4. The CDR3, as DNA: TGTGCCAGCAGTGAAGCAACAGGGGGGAGCTACGAGCAGTACTTC. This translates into CASSEATGGSYEQYF.

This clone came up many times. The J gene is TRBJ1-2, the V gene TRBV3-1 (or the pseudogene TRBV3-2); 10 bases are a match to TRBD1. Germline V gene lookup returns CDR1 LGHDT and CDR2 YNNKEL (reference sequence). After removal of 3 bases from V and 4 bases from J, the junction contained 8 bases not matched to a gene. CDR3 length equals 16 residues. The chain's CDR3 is CASSHLGQGNSYGYTF. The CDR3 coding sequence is TGTGCCAGCAGCCACTTGGGACAGGGGAATAGCTATGGCTACACCTTC.

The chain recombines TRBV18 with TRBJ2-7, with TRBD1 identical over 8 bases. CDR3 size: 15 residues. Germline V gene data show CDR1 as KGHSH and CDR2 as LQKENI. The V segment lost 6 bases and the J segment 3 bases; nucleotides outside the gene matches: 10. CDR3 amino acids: CASSLGQGGRYEQYF. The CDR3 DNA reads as TGTGCCAGCTCCCTTGGACAGGGTGGACGCTACGAGCAGTACTTC.

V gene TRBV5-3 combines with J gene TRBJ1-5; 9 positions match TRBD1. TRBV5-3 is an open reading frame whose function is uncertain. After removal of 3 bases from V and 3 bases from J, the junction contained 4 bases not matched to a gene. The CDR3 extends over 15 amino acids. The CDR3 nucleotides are TGTGCCAGAAGCTATACAGGGGGCTCCAATCAGCCCCAGCATTTT. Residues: CARSYTGGSNQPQHF.

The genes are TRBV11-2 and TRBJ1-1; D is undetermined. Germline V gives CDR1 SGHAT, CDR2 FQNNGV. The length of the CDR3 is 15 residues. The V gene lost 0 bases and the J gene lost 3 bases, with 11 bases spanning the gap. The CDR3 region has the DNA TGTGCCAGCAGCTTAGATCCCCGCAGATACACTGAAGCTTTCTTT. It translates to CASSLDPRRYTEAFF.

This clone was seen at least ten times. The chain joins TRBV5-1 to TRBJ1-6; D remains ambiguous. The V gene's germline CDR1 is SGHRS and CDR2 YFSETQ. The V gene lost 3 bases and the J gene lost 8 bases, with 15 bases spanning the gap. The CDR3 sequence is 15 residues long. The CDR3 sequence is CASSYGVTVDSPLHF. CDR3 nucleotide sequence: TGCGCCAGCAGCTACGGAGTTACCGTAGATTCACCCCTCCACTTT.

Here the CDR3 DNA reads TGTGCCAGCAGCTTAGATCACGATTTCCTCGTGCAGTTCTTC. Translation gives CASSLDHDFLVQFF. The chain is built from TRBV11-2 and TRBJ2-1; the D is unclear. Germline V gives CDR1 SGHAT, CDR2 FQNNGV. Trimming took 0 bases from V and 12 from J, leaving 15 bases between them. This CDR3 has 14 amino acids.

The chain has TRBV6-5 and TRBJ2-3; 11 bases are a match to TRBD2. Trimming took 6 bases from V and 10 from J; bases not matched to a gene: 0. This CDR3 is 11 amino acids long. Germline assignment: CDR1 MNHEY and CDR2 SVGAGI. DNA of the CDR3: TGTGCCAGCAGGGGACTAGCGGCGCAGTATTTT. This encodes CASRGLAAQYF.

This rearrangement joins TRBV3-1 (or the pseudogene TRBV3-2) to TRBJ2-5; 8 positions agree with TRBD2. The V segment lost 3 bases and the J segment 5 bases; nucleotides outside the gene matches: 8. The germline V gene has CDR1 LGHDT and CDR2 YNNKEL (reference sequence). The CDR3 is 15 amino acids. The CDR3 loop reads CASSQGLGGGETQYF. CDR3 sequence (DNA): TGTGCCAGCAGCCAGGGACTAGGGGGAGGGGAGACCCAGTACTTC.

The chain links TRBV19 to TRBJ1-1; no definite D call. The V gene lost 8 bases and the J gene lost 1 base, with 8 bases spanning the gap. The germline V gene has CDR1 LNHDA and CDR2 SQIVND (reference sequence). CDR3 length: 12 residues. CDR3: CASAHSNTEAFF. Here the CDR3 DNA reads TGTGCCAGTGCTCATTCGAACACTGAAGCTTTCTTT.

The CDR3 spells CASSWDRTSTDTQYF. The CDR3 coding sequence is TGCGCCAGCAGCTGGGACAGGACTAGCACAGATACGCAGTATTTT. This rearrangement joins TRBV5-1 to TRBJ2-3, with 8 nucleotides matching TRBD1. Germline values: CDR1 SGHRS, CDR2 YFSETQ. Losses at the gene ends were 3 bases for V and 0 bases for J; bases not matched to a gene: 3. The CDR3 consists of 15 residues.

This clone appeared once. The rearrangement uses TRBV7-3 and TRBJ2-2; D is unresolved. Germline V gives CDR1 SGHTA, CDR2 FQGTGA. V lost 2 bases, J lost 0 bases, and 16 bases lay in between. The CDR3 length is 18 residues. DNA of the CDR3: TGTGCCAGCAGCTTAGATCATGTTTCGGGTGCGAACACCGGGGAGCTGTTTTTT. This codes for CASSLDHVSGANTGELFF.